The clone carrying this T cell receptor beta chain appeared a single time. V lost 6 bases to trimming and J lost 2 bases, with 17 bases between them. This CDR3 has 15 residues. Per germline, CDR1 SGHRS and CDR2 YFSETQ. These data originate in a study of blood T cell repertoires in COVID-19. Assay used: immunoSEQ multiplex PCR; TCRdb lists only in-frame clones, some missing. The data contain some 160,000 clones, 83% of them seen just once; the ten biggest clones take up 2% to 2.5%. The sample consisted of peripheral blood. J is TRBJ2-5 and V is TRBV5-1, with unresolved D. The source of this sequence is a woman over 75 with acute or convalescent COVID-19. CDR3 bases: TGCGCCAGCAAGTTCAGTAGCTACACACAAGAGACCCAGTACTTC. Its translation is CASKFSSYTQETQYF.